What follows are 19 T cell receptor beta chains derived from one specimen sequenced in a study of T cell repertoires in cytomegalovirus infection. These receptors are not linked to any known antigen. TCRdb re-derived calls from the reads in MiXCR, one entry per CDR3 protein. The top ten clones hold about an eighth of a sample with 700,000 to 950,000 distinct CDR3 sequences, around a third of them seen once. Sequencing used cultured CD8+ T cells from PBMCs, obtained from culture after CMV antigen stimulation. The receptor source for this set is a human donor in good health (CMV status not recorded). Some clones in this sample may be carry-over from other donors' samples.

The chain recombines TRBV4-1 with TRBJ2-3; TRBD1 is a possible D gene (6 bases). CDR1 is MGHRA and CDR2 is YSYEKL in the germline V gene. V lost 0 bases to trimming and J lost 1 base, with 17 bases between them. The CDR3 consists of 18 residues. The CDR3 sequence is CASSQEIPGVSRTDTQYF. CDR3 coding DNA: TGCGCCAGCAGCCAAGAAATCCCAGGGGTCTCACGCACAGATACGCAGTATTTT.

This clonotype was seen repeatedly, ten times or more. The V call is TRBV7-8, the J call TRBJ2-5, with D maybe TRBD1 (5 bases). The CDR3 extends over 13 amino acids. Per the germline V gene, CDR1 is SGHVS and CDR2 is FQNEAQ. Trimming removed 7 bases at V and 5 bases at J, with 14 bases between. CDR3 sequence: CASTPRPGETQYF. The CDR3 DNA follows: TGTGCCAGCACCCCCCGCCCAGGGGAGACCCAGTACTTC.

The chain carries TRBV5-3 and TRBJ1-6, with TRBD1 matching over 7 bases. TRBV5-3 is treated as an ORF (open reading frame) with a function not yet certain. The CDR3 has 19 residues. V shed 1 base, J shed 3 bases, and the junction held 13 bases outside the gene matches. The DNA for the CDR3 is TGTGCCAGAAGCTTGAGGGCTCGGACAGGACCTTTCTATAATTCACCCCTCCACTTT. Translating it yields CARSLRARTGPFYNSPLHF.

In this sample, this clonotype turned up a few times. The gene calls are TRBV6-5 and TRBJ1-4; 9 bases map to TRBD1. The CDR3 length is 14 residues. V was pared by 0 bases and J by 12 bases, with 5 bases of the junction left unmatched. Germline V gene sequence: CDR1 MNHEY, CDR2 SVGAGI. The CDR3 sequence is CASSYSGTGSQLFF. The CDR3 nucleotides read TGTGCCAGCAGTTACTCCGGGACAGGGTCTCAACTGTTTTTT.

The sample holds many counts of this clonotype. The chain uses TRBV7-2 and TRBJ1-5; D might be TRBD1 (5 bases). V dropped 4 bases and J dropped 2 bases, with 18 bases sitting between them. The CDR3 totals 17 residues. Germline CDR1 reads SGHTA; CDR2 reads FQGNSA. The CDR3 here is CASSSLRVPTGNQPQHF. CDR3 in DNA: TGTGCCAGCAGCTCGCTCAGGGTTCCCACTGGCAATCAGCCCCAGCATTTT.

The chain combines TRBV27 with TRBJ1-5; possible D gene TRBD1, 5 bases. Trimming stripped 10 bases from V and 2 bases from J, with 12 bases between. Germline lookup yields CDR1 MNHEY and CDR2 SMNVEV (reference sequence). The CDR3 loop spans 13 amino acids. In DNA form, the CDR3 reads TGTGCCACCCGGGGGTACGGCAATCAGCCCCAGCATTTT. Amino acid sequence: CATRGYGNQPQHF.

This clonotype has only a few counts. The chain joins TRBV28 to TRBJ2-4; D may match TRBD1 or TRBD2 (6 bases each). The CDR3 runs to 17 residues. The germline V gene has CDR1 MDHEN and CDR2 SYDVKM. Trimming removed 4 bases from V and 3 bases from J, with 19 bases in between. The CDR3 loop reads CASSSSLGGIDKNIQYF. In DNA form, the CDR3 reads TGTGCCAGCAGTTCTTCTCTAGGGGGGATAGACAAAAACATTCAGTACTTC.

This chain links TRBV4-3 with TRBJ1-1, with D tentatively TRBD1 (5 bases). The length of the CDR3 is 16 residues. V was pared by 3 bases and J by 4 bases, with 18 bases between. In germline, CDR1 is LGHNA, CDR2 YSLEER. CDR3 coding DNA: TGCGCCAGCAGCCATATGTCCCCCAGGGAGGCCACTGAAGCTTTCTTT. Protein: CASSHMSPREATEAFF.

This clonotype showed up many times. The V call is TRBV20-1, the J call TRBJ1-6, with 9 bases aligning to TRBD1. The V segment lost 5 bases and the J segment 6 bases; nucleotides outside the gene matches: 11. This CDR3 region has 16 residues. Germline assignment: CDR1 DFQATT and CDR2 SNEGSKA (reference sequence). The CDR3 loop is CSAFYRGRGFNSPLHF. For the CDR3, the DNA is TGCAGTGCTTTTTACAGGGGGCGAGGGTTTAATTCACCCCTCCACTTT.

The chain couples TRBV10-3 to TRBJ1-1, with 7 positions matching TRBD1. The CDR3 length is 15 residues. V lost 5 bases, J lost 4 bases, and 10 bases stayed unmatched. In germline, CDR1 is ENHRY, CDR2 SYGVKD. CDR3 coding DNA: TGTGCCATCAGTACCGTTTCCGGGACAGTCACTGAAGCTTTCTTT. It codes for CAISTVSGTVTEAFF.

The chain is built from TRBV7-8 and TRBJ1-1; D remains unclear. Between the trimmed V and J ends, which lost 8 bases and 3 bases, there was a span of 19 bases. CDR1 SGHVS and CDR2 FQNEAQ come from the germline V gene. The CDR3 has 15 residues. The CDR3 DNA reads TGTGCCAGCCTCCCGGACGCCTCGGCGGACACTGAAGCTTTCTTT. Its translation: CASLPDASADTEAFF.

The chain joins TRBV5-4 to TRBJ1-3; no clear D gene. Germline values: CDR1 SGHNT, CDR2 YYREEE (reference sequence). V was clipped by 6 bases and J by 4 bases, with 8 bases between them. The CDR3 length is 12 residues. The CDR3 sequence: CASTPGGNTIYF. DNA of the CDR3: TGTGCCAGCACCCCTGGCGGAAACACCATATATTTT.

The chain is built from TRBV6-1 and TRBJ2-6; no firm D call. Between the trimmed V and J ends, which lost 1 base and 4 bases, there was a span of 8 bases. CDR1 and CDR2 (germline): MNHNS, SASEGT. This CDR3 has 15 amino acids. As DNA, the CDR3 is TGTGCCAGCAGTGAAGGGGGTAACGGGGCCAACGTCCTGACTTTC. This gives the protein CASSEGGNGANVLTF.

The chain has TRBV10-3 and TRBJ1-5, with no clear D. V lost 4 bases and J lost 4, with 11 bases in between. This CDR3 is built from 14 residues. The germline V gene has CDR1 ENHRY and CDR2 SYGVKD. CDR3 bases: TGTGCCATCAGTGGGGGAAGTCGGAATCAGCCCCAGCATTTT. Amino acids: CAISGGSRNQPQHF.

Turning to this clonotype: A clone one base away is much larger, so this may be a read error. The chain carries TRBV7-8 and TRBJ1-5, with D unclear. The length of the CDR3 is 16 residues. CDR1 and CDR2 (germline): SGHVS, FQNEAQ. V shed 2 bases and J shed 2 bases, with 13 bases lying between them. The CDR3 spells CASSLWPQDGNQPQHF. In DNA, the CDR3 is TGTGCCAGCAGCTTATGGCCCCAGGATGGCAATCAGCCCCAGCATTTT.

This chain links TRBV25-1 with TRBJ2-5; TRBD1 matches 8 bases. Germline lookup yields CDR1 MGHDK and CDR2 SYGVNS. There are 15 residues in the CDR3. The V and J ends lost 6 bases and 0 bases, in that order; junction bases with no gene match: 6. CDR3: CASRQGDMYQETQYF. The DNA of the CDR3 is TGTGCCAGCAGACAGGGGGATATGTACCAAGAGACCCAGTACTTC.

This clonotype appeared many times. The chain carries TRBV7-6 and TRBJ2-1; possibly TRBD1 or TRBD2 for D (5 bases each). The CDR3 runs to 17 residues. Germline V gives CDR1 SGHVS, CDR2 FNYEAQ. The V end was cut by 1 base, the J end by 0 bases, with 13 bases between. CDR3 region: CASSLVGTASSYNEQFF. The CDR3 DNA follows: TGTGCCAGCAGCTTAGTCGGGACCGCGAGCTCCTACAATGAGCAGTTCTTC.

This clonotype showed up just a few times. V usage is TRBV14 and J usage is TRBJ2-7, with D possibly matching TRBD2 (6 bases). CDR3 length: 13 residues. Germline values: CDR1 SGHDN, CDR2 FVKESK. Trimming removed 1 base at V and 5 bases at J, with 9 bases between. The CDR3 here is CASSQGGGNEQYV. In DNA form, the CDR3 reads TGTGCCAGCAGCCAAGGAGGAGGGAACGAGCAGTACGTC.

This clonotype was observed a few times. The chain has TRBV7-9 and TRBJ2-7; 8 bases are shared with TRBD1. Losses at the gene ends were 5 bases for V and 5 bases for J; bases not matched to a gene: 11. The CDR3 extends over 15 amino acids. CDR1 and CDR2 (germline): SEHNR, FQNEAQ (reference sequence). This CDR3 reads CASSAGTGGGDEQYF. The DNA for the CDR3 is TGTGCCAGCAGCGCAGGCACAGGGGGTGGGGACGAGCAGTACTTC.